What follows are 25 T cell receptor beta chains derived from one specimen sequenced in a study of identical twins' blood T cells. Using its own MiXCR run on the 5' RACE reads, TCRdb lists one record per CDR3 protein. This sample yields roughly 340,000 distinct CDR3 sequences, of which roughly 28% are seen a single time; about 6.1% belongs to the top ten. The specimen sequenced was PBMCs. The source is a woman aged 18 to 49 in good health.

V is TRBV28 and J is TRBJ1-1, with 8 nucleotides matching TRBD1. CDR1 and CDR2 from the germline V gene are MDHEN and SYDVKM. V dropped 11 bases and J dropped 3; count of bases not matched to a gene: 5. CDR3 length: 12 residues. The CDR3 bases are TGTGCCGCAGGGGGCGCTTACACTGAAGCTTTCTTT. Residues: CAAGGAYTEAFF.

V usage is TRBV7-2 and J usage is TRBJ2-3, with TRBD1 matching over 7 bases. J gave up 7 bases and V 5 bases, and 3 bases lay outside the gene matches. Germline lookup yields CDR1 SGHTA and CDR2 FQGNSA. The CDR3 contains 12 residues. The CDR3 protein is CASSRQGYTQYF. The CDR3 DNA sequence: TGTGCCAGCAGCCGACAGGGATATACGCAGTATTTT.

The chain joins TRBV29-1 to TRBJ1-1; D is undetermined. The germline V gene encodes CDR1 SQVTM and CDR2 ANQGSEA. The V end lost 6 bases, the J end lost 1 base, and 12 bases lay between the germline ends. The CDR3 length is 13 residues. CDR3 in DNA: TGCAGCGTGACTGAGGGAGGGAACACTGAAGCTTTCTTT. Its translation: CSVTEGGNTEAFF.

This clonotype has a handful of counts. CDR3 nucleotides: TGTGCCAGCAGCTCCAGGGTCACCGGGGAGCTGTTTTTT. Translating it yields CASSSRVTGELFF. The chain is built from TRBV12-3 or TRBV12-4 and TRBJ2-2; TRBD1 is a possible D gene (5 bases). V was cut by 6 bases and J by 4 bases, with 9 bases left in between. CDR3 length: 13 residues.

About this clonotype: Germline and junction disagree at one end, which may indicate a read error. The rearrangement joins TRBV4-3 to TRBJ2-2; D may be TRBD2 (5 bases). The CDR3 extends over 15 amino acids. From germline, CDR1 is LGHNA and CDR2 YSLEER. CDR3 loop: CASSQGVLFAGELVF. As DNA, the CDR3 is TGCGCCAGCAGCCAGGGAGTCCTGTTTGCCGGGGAGCTGGTTTTT.

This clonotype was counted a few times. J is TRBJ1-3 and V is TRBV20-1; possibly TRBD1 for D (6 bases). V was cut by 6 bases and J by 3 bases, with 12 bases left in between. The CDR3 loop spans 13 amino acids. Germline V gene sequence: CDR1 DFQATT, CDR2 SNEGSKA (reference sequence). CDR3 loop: CSAPTGIGNTIYF. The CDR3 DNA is TGCAGTGCCCCCACAGGGATTGGAAACACCATATATTTT.

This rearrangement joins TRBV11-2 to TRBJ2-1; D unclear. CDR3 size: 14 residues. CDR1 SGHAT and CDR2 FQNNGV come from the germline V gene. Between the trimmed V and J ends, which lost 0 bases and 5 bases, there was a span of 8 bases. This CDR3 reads CASSLDTRDNEQFF. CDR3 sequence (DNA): TGTGCCAGCAGCTTAGATACCAGAGACAATGAGCAGTTCTTC.

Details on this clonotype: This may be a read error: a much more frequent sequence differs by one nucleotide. The CDR3 sequence is CTSSEQAYGTEAFF. In DNA form, the CDR3 reads TGTACCAGCAGTGAACAGGCTTATGGTACTGAAGCTTTCTTT. The rearrangement uses TRBV6-4 and TRBJ1-1, with D possibly TRBD1 on 5 matching bases. The CDR3 has 14 amino acids. Looked up from germline, CDR1 is MRHNA and CDR2 is SNTAGT.

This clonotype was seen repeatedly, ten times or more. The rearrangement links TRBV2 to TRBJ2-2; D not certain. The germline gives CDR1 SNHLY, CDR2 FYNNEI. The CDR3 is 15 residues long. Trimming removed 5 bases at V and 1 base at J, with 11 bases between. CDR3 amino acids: CASSFRTVNTGELFF. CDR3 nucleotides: TGTGCCAGCAGTTTTCGGACGGTGAACACCGGGGAGCTGTTTTTT.

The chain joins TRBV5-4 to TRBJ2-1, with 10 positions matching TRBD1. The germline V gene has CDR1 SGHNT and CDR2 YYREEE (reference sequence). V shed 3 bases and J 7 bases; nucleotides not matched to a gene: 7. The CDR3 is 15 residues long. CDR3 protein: CASSSPGQGRNEQFF. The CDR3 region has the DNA TGTGCCAGCAGCTCCCCGGGACAGGGGAGGAATGAGCAGTTCTTC.

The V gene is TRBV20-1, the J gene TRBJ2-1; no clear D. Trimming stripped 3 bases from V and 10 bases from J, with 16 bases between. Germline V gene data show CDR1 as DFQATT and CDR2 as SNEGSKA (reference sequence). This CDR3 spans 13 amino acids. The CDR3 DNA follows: TGCAGTGCTAGTATCCCTCCCCGGAAGGAGCAGTTCTTC. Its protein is CSASIPPRKEQFF.

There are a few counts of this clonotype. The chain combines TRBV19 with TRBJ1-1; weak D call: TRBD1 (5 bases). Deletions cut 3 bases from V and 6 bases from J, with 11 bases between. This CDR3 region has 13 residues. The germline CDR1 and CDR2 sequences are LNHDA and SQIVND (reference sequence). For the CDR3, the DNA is TGTGCCAGTAGTATGAGCAGGGTCCCTGAAGCTTTCTTT. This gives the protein CASSMSRVPEAFF.

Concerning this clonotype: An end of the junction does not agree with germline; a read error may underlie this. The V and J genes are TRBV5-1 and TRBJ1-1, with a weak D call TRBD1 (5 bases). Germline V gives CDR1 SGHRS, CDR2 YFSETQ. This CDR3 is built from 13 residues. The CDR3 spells CANSSGLNTEAFF. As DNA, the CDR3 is TGCGCCAACAGCTCAGGGTTGAACACTGAAGCTTTCTTT.

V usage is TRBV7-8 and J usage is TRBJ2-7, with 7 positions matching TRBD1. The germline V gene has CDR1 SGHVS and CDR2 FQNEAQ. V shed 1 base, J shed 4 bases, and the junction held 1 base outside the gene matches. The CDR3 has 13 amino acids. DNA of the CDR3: TGTGCCAGCAGCTTAGGGGGACAGTACGAGCAGTACTTC. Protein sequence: CASSLGGQYEQYF.

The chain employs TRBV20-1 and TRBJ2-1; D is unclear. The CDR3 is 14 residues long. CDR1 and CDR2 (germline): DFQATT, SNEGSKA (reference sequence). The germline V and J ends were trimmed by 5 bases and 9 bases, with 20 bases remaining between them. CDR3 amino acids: CSACRTGVRAEQFF. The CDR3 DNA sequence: TGCAGTGCTTGCCGGACGGGCGTCCGGGCTGAGCAGTTCTTC.

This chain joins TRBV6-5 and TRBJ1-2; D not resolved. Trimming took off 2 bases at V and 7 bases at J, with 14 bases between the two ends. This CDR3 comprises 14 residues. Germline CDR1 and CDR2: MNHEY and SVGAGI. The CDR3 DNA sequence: TGTGCCAGCAGTTACCACGGGAAGGAAGCTGGCTACACCTTC. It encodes CASSYHGKEAGYTF.

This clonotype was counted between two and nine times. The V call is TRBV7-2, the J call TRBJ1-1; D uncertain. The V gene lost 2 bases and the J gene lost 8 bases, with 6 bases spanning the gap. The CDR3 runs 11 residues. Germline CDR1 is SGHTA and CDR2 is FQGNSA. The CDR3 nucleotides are TGTGCCAGCAGCTTAACGCTCGAAGCTTTCTTT. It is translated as CASSLTLEAFF.

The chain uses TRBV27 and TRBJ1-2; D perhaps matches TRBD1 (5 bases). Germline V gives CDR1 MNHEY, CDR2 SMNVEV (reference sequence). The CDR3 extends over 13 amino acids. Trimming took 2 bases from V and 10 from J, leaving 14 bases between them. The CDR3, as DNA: TGTGCCAGCAGTTTAAAGCAGGGCGATGTCTACACCTTC. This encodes CASSLKQGDVYTF.

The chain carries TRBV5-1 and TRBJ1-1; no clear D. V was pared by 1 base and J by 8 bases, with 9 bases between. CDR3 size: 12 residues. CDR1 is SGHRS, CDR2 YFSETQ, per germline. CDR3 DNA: TGCGCCAGCAGCTTGTCCAGATCCGAAGCTTTCTTT. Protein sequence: CASSLSRSEAFF.

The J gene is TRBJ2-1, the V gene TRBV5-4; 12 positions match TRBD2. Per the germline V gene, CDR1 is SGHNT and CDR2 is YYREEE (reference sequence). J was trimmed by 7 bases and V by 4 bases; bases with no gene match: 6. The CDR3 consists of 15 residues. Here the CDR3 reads CASSPSGGAGNEQFF. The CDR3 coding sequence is TGTGCCAGCAGCCCTAGCGGGGGGGCTGGGAATGAGCAGTTCTTC.

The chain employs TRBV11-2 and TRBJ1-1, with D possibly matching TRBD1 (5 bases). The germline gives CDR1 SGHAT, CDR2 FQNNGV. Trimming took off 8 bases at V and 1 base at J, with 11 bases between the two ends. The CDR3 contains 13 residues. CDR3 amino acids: CASGSGRNTEAFF. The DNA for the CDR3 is TGTGCCAGCGGCTCGGGACGGAACACTGAAGCTTTCTTT.

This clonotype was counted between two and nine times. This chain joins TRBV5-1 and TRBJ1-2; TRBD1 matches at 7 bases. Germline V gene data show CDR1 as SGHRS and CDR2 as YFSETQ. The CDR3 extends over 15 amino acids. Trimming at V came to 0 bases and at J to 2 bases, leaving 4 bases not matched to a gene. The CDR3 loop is CASSLGLGQNYGYTF. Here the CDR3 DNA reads TGCGCCAGCAGCTTGGGACTGGGACAGAACTATGGCTACACCTTC.

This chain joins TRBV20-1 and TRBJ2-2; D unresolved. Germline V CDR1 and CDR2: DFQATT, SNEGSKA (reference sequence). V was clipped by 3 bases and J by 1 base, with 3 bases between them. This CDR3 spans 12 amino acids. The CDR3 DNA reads TGCAGTGCTAGCCTGAACACCGGGGAGCTGTTTTTT. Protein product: CSASLNTGELFF.

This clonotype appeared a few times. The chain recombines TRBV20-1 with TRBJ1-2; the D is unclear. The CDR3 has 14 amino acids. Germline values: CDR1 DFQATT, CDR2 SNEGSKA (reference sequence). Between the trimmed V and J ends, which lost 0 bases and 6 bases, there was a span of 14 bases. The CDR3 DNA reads TGCAGTGCTAGAGATCAAGGGAGCAGTCATGGCTACACCTTC. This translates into CSARDQGSSHGYTF.

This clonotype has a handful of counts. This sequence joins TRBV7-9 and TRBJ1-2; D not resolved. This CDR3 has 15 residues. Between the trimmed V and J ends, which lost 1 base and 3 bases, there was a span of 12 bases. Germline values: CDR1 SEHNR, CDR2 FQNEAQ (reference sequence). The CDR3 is CASSLVTGGYYGYTF. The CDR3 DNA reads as TGTGCCAGCAGCTTAGTTACCGGCGGCTACTATGGCTACACCTTC.